The present T cell receptor beta chain was sequenced within a study of blood T cell repertoires in COVID-19. Study information: Sources were T cells, B-cell-depleted T cells, or PBMCs; the material itself was cDNA or gDNA.

Measured with immunoSEQ multiplex PCR; TCRdb has only the in-frame clones, and not every one. The sample yields some 220,000 clones, roughly nine tenths seen once. V gave up 1 base and J gave up 7 bases, with 13 bases separating them. The CDR3 has 14 amino acids. Germline loops: CDR1 SGHTA, CDR2 FQGNSA. Individuals aged about 18 to 90 years were recruited from 20 to 25 US areas. The J gene is TRBJ1-2, the V gene TRBV7-2; possible D gene TRBD1, 5 bases. Sample: PBMCs or T cells enriched from blood (not recorded which). This clonotype originated in a woman younger than 30 in a cohort exposed to, infected with or recovered from COVID-19 (not recorded which). The CDR3 loop reads CASSLDHSGGGYTF. CDR3 nucleotide sequence: TGTGCCAGCAGCTTAGATCACAGCGGGGGTGGCTACACCTTC.